This entry lists 21 T cell receptor beta chains sequenced from one sample in a study of graft-versus-host responses after intestinal transplantation. The method was immunoSEQ multiplex PCR; TCRdb's version includes in-frame clones alone and lacks a portion of them. The sample holds around 120,000 clones, 90% to 95% seen once. These receptors lack a known antigen. Sequencing was performed on unstimulated CD8+ T cells sorted from spleen or lymph node cells, taken before intestinal transplant. The receptors here all came from a human donor who received an intestinal transplant.

The chain uses TRBV4-1 and TRBJ2-7; TRBD2 is a possible D gene (5 bases). V was pared by 1 base and J by 4 bases, with 11 bases between. Germline loops: CDR1 MGHRA, CDR2 YSYEKL. This CDR3 contains 14 residues. The CDR3 sequence is CASSQGPLAYEQYF. CDR3 DNA: TGCGCCAGCAGCCAAGGCCCCCTAGCTTACGAGCAGTACTTC.

The chain carries TRBV4-1 and TRBJ1-3; possibly TRBD1 for D (6 bases). Trimming stripped 1 base from V and 2 bases from J, with 15 bases between. Germline assignment: CDR1 MGHRA and CDR2 YSYEKL. The CDR3 spans 17 residues. The chain's CDR3 is CASSQGDAGEAGNTIYF. The CDR3 DNA is TGCGCCAGCAGCCAAGGTGATGCAGGGGAAGCTGGAAACACCATATATTTT.

V and J are TRBV5-1 and TRBJ2-1; D unclear. The CDR3 runs 16 residues. Trimming left V 4 bases short and J 3 bases short, with 17 bases between. Germline V gives CDR1 SGHRS, CDR2 YFSETQ. CDR3 nucleotide sequence: TGCGCCAGCAGCCCTAAGACCTTAGAATTCTACAATGAGCAGTTCTTC. Translation: CASSPKTLEFYNEQFF.

The rearrangement links TRBV5-1 to TRBJ1-1; 7 bases are a match to TRBD1. Germline CDR1 SGHRS, CDR2 YFSETQ. The CDR3 totals 14 residues. With 2 bases clipped from V and 4 bases from J, the junction kept 5 bases outside the gene matches. CDR3 protein: CASSFGTEGTEAFF. The DNA of the CDR3 is TGCGCCAGCAGCTTCGGGACAGAAGGCACTGAAGCTTTCTTT.

CDR3 sequence: CASSETQGSRETQYF. DNA for the CDR3: TGTGCCAGCAGTGAAACCCAGGGAAGTAGAGAGACCCAGTACTTC. J is TRBJ2-5 and V is TRBV25-1; TRBD1 might be the D (5 bases). CDR3 size: 15 residues. Germline CDR1 MGHDK, CDR2 SYGVNS. Trimming removed 2 bases from V and 4 bases from J, with 14 bases in between.

This clone has just one count. The genes are TRBV29-1 and TRBJ2-1, with 8 bases lining up with TRBD2. CDR3 size: 14 residues. With V trimmed by 4 bases and J by 3 bases, 5 bases remained unmatched. The germline gives CDR1 SQVTM, CDR2 ANQGSEA. CDR3 nucleotide sequence: TGCAGCGTTGTCCGGGAGGGGGTCTACAATGAGCAGTTCTTC. The encoded protein is CSVVREGVYNEQFF.

The CDR3 coding sequence is TGTGCCAGCAGCCCTGGGGCGGGAGCTGGGAACATTCAGTACTTC. Protein sequence: CASSPGAGAGNIQYF. This chain links TRBV7-6 with TRBJ2-4; 7 bases are a match to TRBD2. Germline loops: CDR1 SGHVS, CDR2 FNYEAQ. Trimming removed 5 bases from V and 7 bases from J; junction bases left unmatched: 11. This CDR3 has 15 residues.

The genes are TRBV25-1 and TRBJ1-1, with D possibly TRBD1 on 6 matching bases. The V gene lost 5 bases and the J gene lost 0 bases, with 7 bases spanning the gap. The CDR3 is 13 residues long. Germline V gene data show CDR1 as MGHDK and CDR2 as SYGVNS. The CDR3 bases are TGTGCCAGCAGTACAGGGATGAACACTGAAGCTTTCTTT. Translating it yields CASSTGMNTEAFF.

The chain couples TRBV7-3 to TRBJ1-1; D not certain. V was trimmed by 5 bases and J by 3 bases, leaving 4 bases between them. Germline CDR1 reads SGHTA; CDR2 reads FQGTGA. This CDR3 region has 11 residues. CDR3 amino acids: CASSVDTEAFF. The DNA of the CDR3 is TGTGCCAGCAGCGTCGACACTGAAGCTTTCTTT.

The rearrangement links TRBV4-1 to TRBJ2-7; a possible D gene is TRBD2 (6 bases). The CDR3 runs to 15 residues. Between the trimmed V and J ends, which lost 1 base and 1 base, there was a span of 11 bases. Germline-derived CDR1 and CDR2 are MGHRA and YSYEKL. Written as DNA, the CDR3 is TGCGCCAGCAGCCAAGGGGATAGCGGTTCCTACGAGCAGTACTTC. This gives the protein CASSQGDSGSYEQYF.

This clone was seen once. V and J are TRBV4-3 and TRBJ2-7; TRBD1 matches at 10 bases. CDR3 size: 15 residues. V shed 4 bases and J 1 base; nucleotides not matched to a gene: 4. Germline lookup yields CDR1 LGHNA and CDR2 YSLEER. The CDR3 sequence is CASSPGTGASYEQYF. The CDR3 nucleotides read TGCGCCAGCAGCCCAGGGACAGGGGCGTCCTACGAGCAGTACTTC.

In its sample, this clone was seen a few times. The rearrangement links TRBV21-1 to TRBJ1-2; the table names TRBD1, a call not compared with the DNA. TRBV21-1 is labeled a pseudogene. The CDR3 has 17 residues. This CDR3 reads CASSFAAPDRANYGYTF. The CDR3, as DNA: TGTGCCAGCAGCTTCGCTGCCCCCGACAGGGCCAACTATGGCTACACCTTC.

The chain employs TRBV27 and TRBJ1-1, with a weak D call TRBD1 (6 bases). CDR3 length: 11 amino acids. Germline V gene lookup returns CDR1 MNHEY and CDR2 SMNVEV (reference sequence). The CDR3 reads CATGGGAGAFF. The CDR3 nucleotides are TGTGCTACCGGCGGGGGCGCGGGAGCTTTCTTT.

Points on this clone: A read error may produce the germline difference seen at one junction end. The chain links TRBV27 to TRBJ1-4, with TRBD1 as a possible D gene (6 bases). Germline V gene sequence: CDR1 MNHEY, CDR2 SMNVEV (reference sequence). The length of the CDR3 is 14 residues. The CDR3 nucleotides are TGTGCCAGCAGCCCCGGGACAACAAATGAAAAACTGTTTTTT. It encodes CASSPGTTNEKLFF.

This chain joins TRBV6-1 and TRBJ1-1; TRBD1 matches at 8 bases. After removal of 2 bases from V and 1 base from J, the junction contained 9 bases not matched to a gene. Germline CDR1 MNHNS, CDR2 SASEGT. The CDR3 extends over 17 amino acids. The CDR3: CASSELHRTGKNTEAFF. The CDR3 bases are TGTGCCAGCAGTGAATTGCATCGGACAGGGAAGAACACTGAAGCTTTCTTT.

To note about this clone: At the DNA level, this CDR3 is encoded by other sequences in the same sample as well. The rearrangement uses TRBV30 and TRBJ2-7, with D perhaps TRBD2 (6 bases). CDR1 is GTSNPN, CDR2 SVGIG, per germline (reference sequence). The CDR3 extends over 12 amino acids. The ends were cut back, 5 bases at V and 7 bases at J, with 15 bases in the middle. The CDR3 coding sequence is TGTGCCTGGGGTGGAGGGGCTGGGGAGCAGTACTTC. This encodes CAWGGGAGEQYF.

The V and J genes are TRBV2 and TRBJ1-1; 8 bases align to TRBD1. V lost 8 bases to trimming and J lost 0 bases; unmatched junction nucleotides: 14. CDR1 and CDR2 from the germline V gene are SNHLY and FYNNEI. The CDR3 sequence is 17 residues long. Here the CDR3 DNA reads TGTGCCAGCGAAGCCCAGACAGGGGATCCCATGAACACTGAAGCTTTCTTT. Protein product: CASEAQTGDPMNTEAFF.

This sequence joins TRBV19 and TRBJ2-1; possible D gene TRBD2, 5 bases. The CDR3 runs to 13 residues. The V end was cut by 1 base, the J end by 5 bases, with 6 bases between. From germline, CDR1 is LNHDA and CDR2 SQIVND (reference sequence). The CDR3 loop reads CASSIAADNEQFF. DNA for the CDR3: TGTGCCAGTAGTATAGCAGCGGACAATGAGCAGTTCTTC. The entire variable domain, with the rest obtained from reference TRBV19 and TRBJ2-1, is as follows: DGGITQSPKYLFRKEGQNVTLSCEQNLNHDAMYWYRQDPGQGLRLIYYSQIVNDFQKGDIAEGYSVSREKKESFPLTVTSAQKNPTAFYLCASSIAADNEQFFGPGTRLTVL.

This clone was seen a handful of times. The chain couples TRBV6-5 to TRBJ1-3; unclear D gene. V shed 2 bases and J shed 0 bases, with 8 bases lying between them. The V gene's germline CDR1 is MNHEY and CDR2 SVGAGI. The length of the CDR3 is 15 residues. The CDR3 DNA reads TGTGCCAGCAGTTACCTAAAACACTCTGGAAACACCATATATTTT. The encoded protein is CASSYLKHSGNTIYF.

The rearrangement links TRBV28 to TRBJ1-4; D is unresolved. CDR1 MDHEN and CDR2 SYDVKM come from the germline V gene. V lost 1 base, J lost 0 bases, and 9 bases lay in between. CDR3 length equals 16 residues. Here the CDR3 reads CASSLLSETTNEKLFF. CDR3 DNA sequence: TGTGCCAGCAGTTTATTATCCGAGACAACTAATGAAAAACTGTTTTTT.

V usage is TRBV15 and J usage is TRBJ2-7; D remains unclear. The length of the CDR3 is 15 residues. Germline assignment: CDR1 LNHNV and CDR2 YYDKDF (reference sequence). Trimming pared 0 bases from V and 4 bases from J, leaving 13 bases between. CDR3: CATSRERAGNYEQYF. Written as DNA, the CDR3 is TGTGCCACCAGCAGAGAAAGAGCCGGAAATTACGAGCAGTACTTC.